This entry is about one T cell receptor (beta chain). These data belong to a study of blood T cell repertoires in COVID-19. Study as a whole: COVID-19 samples collected from the United States, Italy and Spain covered acute and convalescent phases. Sample material is recorded as cDNA or gDNA derived from T cells, B-cell-depleted T cells, or PBMCs.

As handled by the study authors: Reference gene primer amplification gave estimated nucleated cell counts. The table came from immunoSEQ multiplex PCR; TCRdb's copy has only in-frame clones and leaves some out. The V and J calls and clone size come from that table; D and trimming were worked out from the DNA. The profile covers under 300,000 clones, with around 87% appearing a single time and approximately 7.5% taken by the ten largest. Sequences were obtained from peripheral blood. The TCR was taken from a man between 60 and 70 years old who had recovered from COVID-19.

CDR3 DNA: TGTGCCAGCAGCTCCAGGGGCCTAGCGGGGGGATCTAGCACAGATACGCAGTATTTT. Protein sequence: CASSSRGLAGGSSTDTQYF. The chain combines TRBV11-2 with TRBJ2-3, with 11 bases lining up with TRBD2. Germline lookup yields CDR1 SGHAT and CDR2 FQNNGV. V trimming: 4 bases; J trimming: 0 bases; junction bases outside the gene matches: 12. There are 19 residues in the CDR3.